The present entry profiles one T cell receptor (beta chain) with its context. CDR1 and CDR2 (germline): DFQATT, SNEGSKA (reference sequence). The ends were cut back, 1 base at V and 7 bases at J, with 23 bases in the middle. CDR3 length: 17 amino acids. The second PCR ran about 6 to 11 cycles with a sample-barcoded 5' primer and J-beta primers. TCRdb called the 5' RACE reads again in MiXCR, with one record for every CDR3 protein. The sample carries around 700,000 distinct CDR3 sequences, about 25% recorded once. The data were obtained in a study of blood T cells in healthy people across ages. The sample was also linked to a second study, of T cells of mothers and their children. As that study records: The second PCR used the M1S primer, and this primer added sample barcodes and 2-4 random nucleotides.

This TCR was recovered from a boy aged 10-17 years in good health. The V gene is TRBV20-1, the J gene TRBJ2-1; no reliable D call. Sequencing was done on a sample of blood. CDR3 loop: CSARGPPWTASENEQFF. CDR3 sequence (DNA): TGCAGTGCTAGAGGGCCCCCCTGGACCGCCTCGGAGAATGAGCAGTTCTTC.